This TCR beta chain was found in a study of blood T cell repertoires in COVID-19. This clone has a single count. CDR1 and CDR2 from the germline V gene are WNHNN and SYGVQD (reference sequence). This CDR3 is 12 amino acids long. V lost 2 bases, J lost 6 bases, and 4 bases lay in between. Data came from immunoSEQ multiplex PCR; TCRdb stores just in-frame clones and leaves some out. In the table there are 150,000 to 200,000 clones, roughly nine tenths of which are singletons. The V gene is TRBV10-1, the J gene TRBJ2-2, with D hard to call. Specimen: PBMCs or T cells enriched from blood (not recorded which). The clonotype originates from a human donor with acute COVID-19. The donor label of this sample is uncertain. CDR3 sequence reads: CASSEAAGELFF. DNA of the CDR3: TGCGCCAGCAGTGAGGCGGCCGGGGAGCTGTTTTTT.